This TCR beta chain was recorded in a study of T cell repertoires in cytomegalovirus infection. Turning to the study itself: It was the public TCR beta signatures that indicated both CMV infection and matching HLA type.

TCRdb re-called the reads with MiXCR, one entry per CDR3 protein. The sample lists a few hundred thousand distinct CDR3 sequences; 15% to 20% were seen once. Germline CDR1 SGHNT, CDR2 YYREEE (reference sequence). The V gene end was trimmed by 4 bases and the J gene end by 1 base; junction bases not matched to a gene: 7. The CDR3 covers 15 residues. This receptor was obtained from a human donor in good health (CMV status not recorded). Some clones in this sample may be carry-over from other donors' samples. The chain combines TRBV5-4 with TRBJ2-5, with TRBD2 matching over 7 bases. The material sequenced was PBMCs. DNA for the CDR3: TGTGCCAGCAGCCTGTTAAGCGGGACCCAAGAGACCCAGTACTTC. Translation: CASSLLSGTQETQYF.